Shown below are 3 T cell receptor beta chains from a single sample sequenced in a study of shared clonotypes between healthy human individuals. The data were produced by immunoSEQ multiplex PCR, yet TCRdb's version contains in-frame clones alone and is incomplete. The data hold millions of clones, with approximately 95% observed a single time. Input material: naive CD4+ T cells from PBMCs. Subset: CD45RA+ positively selected. These receptors were obtained from a man between 18 and 35 years old in good health. Some clones in this sample may be carry-over from other donors' samples.

As concerns this clone: This sample includes further DNA sequences coding for the same CDR3. The V call is TRBV5-1, the J call TRBJ1-2; 10 positions agree with TRBD1. Germline assignment: CDR1 SGHRS and CDR2 YFSETQ. V lost 2 bases and J lost 3; bases outside the gene matches: 4. The length of the CDR3 is 15 residues. This CDR3 is CASSFSGTGDYGYTF. As DNA, the CDR3 is TGCGCCAGCAGCTTTAGCGGGACAGGGGACTATGGCTACACCTTC.

This clone was seen a few times. V usage is TRBV19 and J usage is TRBJ1-5, with TRBD1 identical over 8 bases. The CDR3 runs 13 residues. The junction had 9 bases not matched to a gene; V was cut back by 6 bases and J by 11 bases. Germline V lookup: CDR1 LNHDA, CDR2 SQIVND (reference sequence). The DNA of the CDR3 is TGTGCCAGTAGGGCCCAGGGGGCGGATGCCCAGCATTTT. Translated, it gives CASRAQGADAQHF. Full variable domain (rest looked up from reference TRBV19 and TRBJ1-5): DGGITQSPKYLFRKEGQNVTLSCEQNLNHDAMYWYRQDPGQGLRLIYYSQIVNDFQKGDIAEGYSVSREKKESFPLTVTSAQKNPTAFYLCASRAQGADAQHFGDGTRLSIL.

This clone was counted once. The V call is TRBV7-8, the J call TRBJ2-1; D remains ambiguous. CDR3 length: 16 residues. The V and J ends lost 5 bases and 0 bases respectively, with 14 bases between them. CDR1 is SGHVS, CDR2 FQNEAQ, per germline. DNA for the CDR3: TGTGCCAGCAGCCCTAAGCCCCCAAGCTCCTACAATGAGCAGTTCTTC. Translation: CASSPKPPSSYNEQFF.